This T cell receptor beta chain originates from a study of OX40 agonist ivuxolimab in advanced cancers. The assay was immunoSEQ multiplex PCR, and TCRdb's table has in-frame clones only and misses some. Here the sample spans roughly 65,000 clones, just under 85% being singletons. V was clipped by 1 base and J by 0 bases, with 7 bases between them. This CDR3 has 14 residues. Germline V gene lookup returns CDR1 LNHDA and CDR2 SQIVND (reference sequence). The sample consisted of CD4+ or CD8+ T cells sorted from blood, taken in a trial of the OX40 agonist ivuxolimab. The V and J genes are TRBV19 and TRBJ2-7; D not certain. This sequence was found in an adult with an advanced solid tumor such as melanoma, head and neck, liver or kidney cancer. The CDR3 nucleotides are TGTGCCAGTAGTATAGCGGAGAGCTCCTACGAGCAGTACTTC. Its translation is CASSIAESSYEQYF.